These 32 T cell receptor beta chains share one sample of origin, sequenced in a study of blood T cell repertoires in COVID-19 (dated by TCRdb to 2018 to 2021). The method behind the library was the immunoSEQ multiplex PCR assay. Held by TCRdb, this immuneACCESS table contains in-frame sequences only and omits some clones. Under half of the omission traces to an unresolved V gene where checked; the cause of the rest is unknown. This sample comprises around 200,000 clones, approximately 80% of them detected only once. The ten largest account for less than 20% of the sample. Sample: peripheral blood. Receptors were obtained from a woman aged 80 or older with active or convalescent COVID-19.

The chain is built from TRBV29-1 and TRBJ1-1, with TRBD1 identical over 8 bases. Germline-derived CDR1 and CDR2 are SQVTM and ANQGSEA. The V and J ends lost 3 bases and 5 bases, in that order; junction bases with no gene match: 2. This CDR3 is 12 amino acids long. This CDR3 is CSVDRGRTEAFF. CDR3 sequence (DNA): TGCAGCGTTGACAGGGGGCGGACTGAAGCTTTCTTT.

This chain connects TRBV5-1 to TRBJ2-7, with 8 bases matching TRBD1. The trim removed 4 bases at V and 3 bases at J, leaving 9 bases unmatched. Looked up from germline, CDR1 is SGHRS and CDR2 is YFSETQ. The CDR3 runs 15 residues. The CDR3 spells CASSPTGTGLYEQYF. In nucleotides, the CDR3 is TGCGCCAGCAGCCCTACCGGGACAGGACTCTACGAGCAGTACTTC.

The J gene is TRBJ2-7, the V gene TRBV6-5; D possibly corresponds to TRBD1 (8 bases). Germline CDR1 is MNHEY and CDR2 is SVGAGI. Trimming removed 7 bases at V and 6 bases at J, with 19 bases between. The CDR3 runs 14 residues. In DNA form, the CDR3 reads TGTGCCAGCAACAGGGGGGGGCTGCCCGCCGAGCAGTACTTC. It yields the protein CASNRGGLPAEQYF.

This sequence joins TRBV7-9 and TRBJ1-1; TRBD1 is a possible D gene (6 bases). The length of the CDR3 is 14 residues. CDR1 SEHNR and CDR2 FQNEAQ come from the germline V gene (reference sequence). V was cut by 5 bases and J by 4 bases, with 14 bases left in between. In nucleotides, the CDR3 is TGTGCCAGCAGCCGACAGGACATGGGCACTGAAGCTTTCTTT. Its translation: CASSRQDMGTEAFF.

The CDR3 region has the DNA TGCAGCGTTCGAACCGGGACAGGGGACACTGAAGCTTTCTTT. Protein product: CSVRTGTGDTEAFF. The rearrangement joins TRBV29-1 to TRBJ1-1; 10 nucleotides agree with TRBD1. J gave up 3 bases and V 5 bases, and 6 bases lay outside the gene matches. Germline assignment: CDR1 SQVTM and CDR2 ANQGSEA. This CDR3 has 14 residues.

The V and J genes are TRBV18 and TRBJ2-7, with 9 positions matching TRBD1. After removal of 3 bases from V and 7 bases from J, the junction contained 16 bases not matched to a gene. The CDR3 sequence is 17 residues long. Per the germline V gene, CDR1 is KGHSH and CDR2 is LQKENI. CDR3 DNA: TGTGCCAGCTCACCGCCCCGGGGTGGGACAGGGTCGGAAGAGCAGTACTTC. Protein: CASSPPRGGTGSEEQYF.

Here the CDR3 reads CASSEQAGLEQYF. As DNA, the CDR3 is TGTGCCAGCAGCGAACAAGCAGGCCTGGAGCAGTACTTC. The V call is TRBV7-3, the J call TRBJ2-7; no reliable D call. V shed 5 bases and J shed 7 bases, with 15 bases lying between them. The length of the CDR3 is 13 residues. CDR1 and CDR2 (germline): SGHTA, FQGTGA.

The rearrangement uses TRBV6-5 and TRBJ2-1; 9 bases fit TRBD2. Germline V lookup: CDR1 MNHEY, CDR2 SVGAGI. V dropped 9 bases and J dropped 3; count of bases not matched to a gene: 6. This CDR3 comprises 14 residues. CDR3 residues: CASTPAGGYNEQFF. DNA of the CDR3: TGTGCCAGTACCCCAGCGGGGGGCTACAATGAGCAGTTCTTC.

The V gene is TRBV7-9, the J gene TRBJ2-7, with 11 bases aligning to TRBD1. V lost 5 bases and J lost 3; bases outside the gene matches: 3. This CDR3 is 14 amino acids long. The germline V gene has CDR1 SEHNR and CDR2 FQNEAQ (reference sequence). The chain's CDR3 is CASSRGTGGYEQYF. The CDR3 bases are TGTGCCAGCAGCAGAGGGACAGGGGGCTACGAGCAGTACTTC. Together with reference TRBV7-9 and TRBJ2-7, the CDR3 gives the full variable domain: DTGVSQNPRHKITKRGQNVTFRCDPISEHNRLYWYRQTLGQGPEFLTYFQNEAQLEKSRLLSDRFSAERPKGSFSTLEIQRTEQGDSAMYLCASSRGTGGYEQYFGPGTRLTVT.

The chain employs TRBV5-1 and TRBJ2-1; TRBD1 aligns across 7 bases. The CDR3 covers 13 residues. V lost 5 bases, J lost 8 bases, and 7 bases stayed unmatched. Germline V CDR1 and CDR2: SGHRS, YFSETQ. The DNA of the CDR3 is TGCGCCAGCAGTGTGCCTCAGGGGGATGAGCAGTTCTTC. Translating it yields CASSVPQGDEQFF.

The V gene is TRBV11-3, the J gene TRBJ2-7; D gene ambiguous. CDR1 SGHNT and CDR2 YENEEA come from the germline V gene. The CDR3 is 14 amino acids. Trimming left V 10 bases short and J 0 bases short, with 16 bases between. The CDR3 region is CATSQTLSSYEQYF. Here the CDR3 DNA reads TGTGCCACCTCGCAGACACTGAGCTCCTACGAGCAGTACTTC.

The V gene is TRBV19, the J gene TRBJ1-6; D may be TRBD1 (6 bases). CDR1 LNHDA and CDR2 SQIVND come from the germline V gene (reference sequence). Trimming shortened V by 11 bases and J by 5 bases, and 25 bases separated the two germline ends. The CDR3 consists of 17 residues. CDR3 DNA: TGTGCCGACCCGATGGAGAAAGGGGGTAGGAATAATTCACCCCTCCACTTT. It specifies CADPMEKGGRNNSPLHF.

The V gene is TRBV2, the J gene TRBJ1-1, with 9 bases aligning to TRBD1. V trimming: 6 bases; J trimming: 3 bases; junction bases outside the gene matches: 5. In germline, CDR1 is SNHLY, CDR2 FYNNEI. The CDR3 consists of 14 residues. CDR3 sequence: CASSYRGLDTEAFF. CDR3 nucleotides: TGTGCCAGCAGCTACAGGGGGCTTGACACTGAAGCTTTCTTT. The full variable domain, in which reference TRBV2 and TRBJ1-1 provide the parts outside the CDR3, is EPEVTQTPSHQVTQMGQEVILRCVPISNHLYFYWYRQILGQKVEFLVSFYNNEISEKSEIFDDQFSVERPDGSNFTLKIRSTKLEDSAMYFCASSYRGLDTEAFFGQGTRLTVV.

The chain couples TRBV18 to TRBJ2-5; D is ambiguous. The V gene lost 2 bases and the J gene lost 5 bases, with 6 bases spanning the gap. This CDR3 region has 12 residues. CDR1 and CDR2 from the germline V gene are KGHSH and LQKENI. CDR3 in DNA: TGTGCCAGCTCACCAGCAGTGGAGACCCAGTACTTC. This gives the protein CASSPAVETQYF.

The chain recombines TRBV6-5 with TRBJ2-7; D is unresolved. Germline V gives CDR1 MNHEY, CDR2 SVGAGI. The V end was cut by 6 bases, the J end by 6 bases, with 9 bases between. This CDR3 contains 11 residues. CDR3 sequence: CASSPGFEQYF. CDR3 nucleotide sequence: TGTGCCAGCAGCCCCGGGTTCGAGCAGTACTTC.

The J gene is TRBJ2-2, the V gene TRBV28; 9 bases align to TRBD1. Germline loops: CDR1 MDHEN, CDR2 SYDVKM. This CDR3 contains 14 residues. V was pared by 8 bases and J by 1 base, with 2 bases of the junction left unmatched. CDR3 sequence: CASGQGQNTGELFF. As DNA, the CDR3 is TGTGCCAGCGGACAGGGGCAGAACACCGGGGAGCTGTTTTTT. The full variable domain, with the rest looked up from reference TRBV28 and TRBJ2-2, is DVKVTQSSRYLVKRTGEKVFLECVQDMDHENMFWYRQDPGLGLRLIYFSYDVKMKEKGDIPEGYSVSREKKERFSLILESASTNQTSMYLCASGQGQNTGELFFGEGSRLTVL.

The chain carries TRBV2 and TRBJ2-7, with unresolved D. This CDR3 comprises 12 residues. CDR1 and CDR2 (germline): SNHLY, FYNNEI. V was clipped by 6 bases and J by 9 bases, with 15 bases between them. In DNA form, the CDR3 reads TGTGCCAGCAGGTCGGTCCCTCTTACGCAGTACTTC. Translating it yields CASRSVPLTQYF.

This chain connects TRBV28 to TRBJ2-7, with 11 bases lining up with TRBD1. Germline loops: CDR1 MDHEN, CDR2 SYDVKM. This CDR3 region has 15 residues. V lost 5 bases to trimming and J lost 2 bases; unmatched junction nucleotides: 5. CDR3 in amino acids: CASSVGTGGPYEQYF. The DNA of the CDR3 is TGTGCCAGCAGTGTTGGGACAGGGGGTCCCTACGAGCAGTACTTC.

This chain uses TRBV30 with TRBJ1-2; no clear D. CDR1 is GTSNPN, CDR2 SVGIG, per germline (reference sequence). This CDR3 region has 13 residues. Trimming stripped 2 bases from V and 2 bases from J, with 9 bases between. CDR3 DNA sequence: TGTGCCTGGAGTCCGACGGGAAACTATGGCTACACCTTC. As protein: CAWSPTGNYGYTF.

The J gene is TRBJ2-1, the V gene TRBV7-3, with 10 bases identical to TRBD1. The CDR3 is 15 amino acids. Per germline, CDR1 SGHTA and CDR2 FQGTGA. V dropped 3 bases and J dropped 8; count of bases not matched to a gene: 7. For the CDR3, the DNA is TGTGCCAGCAGCTTTGCCGGACAGGGGGTCCATGAGCAGTTCTTC. This encodes CASSFAGQGVHEQFF.

About this clone: The sample carries other DNA sequences with the same CDR3. The chain combines TRBV5-1 with TRBJ1-1, with D maybe TRBD1 (5 bases). Per germline, CDR1 SGHRS and CDR2 YFSETQ. Between the trimmed V and J ends, which lost 4 bases and 0 bases, there was a span of 7 bases. CDR3 length equals 13 residues. CDR3 in DNA: TGCGCCAGCAGCCTCAGGGTGAACACTGAAGCTTTCTTT. This translates into CASSLRVNTEAFF.

The chain links TRBV6-5 to TRBJ2-1; the match to TRBD2 covers 8 bases. This CDR3 region has 14 residues. Germline V gene data show CDR1 as MNHEY and CDR2 as SVGAGI. V gave up 4 bases and J gave up 3 bases; unmatched junction bases: 2. CDR3 residues: CASSSSGLYNEQFF. CDR3 nucleotides: TGTGCCAGCAGTTCTAGCGGGCTCTACAATGAGCAGTTCTTC.

This chain connects TRBV15 to TRBJ2-3; D unresolved. The length of the CDR3 is 11 residues. The V gene's germline CDR1 is LNHNV and CDR2 YYDKDF (reference sequence). V was pared by 6 bases and J by 4 bases, with 5 bases between. As DNA, the CDR3 is TGTGCCACCAGGCGTGCAGATACGCAGTATTTT. This codes for CATRRADTQYF.

This sequence joins TRBV28 and TRBJ2-7, with 8 bases matching TRBD2. CDR1 and CDR2 (germline): MDHEN, SYDVKM. J lost 3 bases, V lost 6 bases, and 7 bases had no gene match. This CDR3 is built from 14 residues. CDR3 in DNA: TGTGCCAGCAGAGCGGGACTAGGGGACTACGAGCAGTACTTC. Its translation: CASRAGLGDYEQYF.

The chain is built from TRBV5-6 and TRBJ2-5, with 13 bases fitting TRBD2. Germline CDR1 SGHDT, CDR2 YYEEEE. Losses at the gene ends were 4 bases for V and 5 bases for J; bases not matched to a gene: 5. CDR3 length equals 15 residues. DNA of the CDR3: TGTGCCAGCAGCCCGGGACTAGCGGGAATGGAGACCCAGTACTTC. Protein: CASSPGLAGMETQYF.

The genes are TRBV6-4 and TRBJ2-1; 7 bases align to TRBD2. V was clipped by 5 bases and J by 7 bases; unmatched bases: 8. The CDR3 spans 14 residues. Germline loops: CDR1 MRHNA, CDR2 SNTAGT. The CDR3 DNA is TGTGCCAGCAGTAGTAGCGGGCCGGGGAATGAGCAGTTCTTC. This translates into CASSSSGPGNEQFF.

In nucleotides, the CDR3 is TGTGCCAGCAGCTTATCATCCTACGAGCAGTACTTC. This translates into CASSLSSYEQYF. J is TRBJ2-7 and V is TRBV7-7; no definite D call. V was shortened by 2 bases and J by 1 base, with 3 bases between the two germline ends. Germline CDR1 is SSHAT and CDR2 is FNYEAQ (reference sequence). The CDR3 runs 12 residues.

The chain uses TRBV20-1 and TRBJ1-1; D not certain. Germline CDR1 DFQATT, CDR2 SNEGSKA (reference sequence). The CDR3 sequence is 11 residues long. Trimming cost V 0 bases and J 7 bases, with 6 bases left between them. Here the CDR3 reads CSARDLSEAFF. CDR3 in DNA: TGCAGTGCTAGAGACCTGAGTGAAGCTTTCTTT.

The V gene is TRBV5-1, the J gene TRBJ2-1; 11 bases align to TRBD2. The CDR3 contains 17 residues. Trimming cost V 4 bases and J 3 bases; bases outside gene matches: 9. CDR1 and CDR2 (germline): SGHRS, YFSETQ. The CDR3: CASSPGLAANFYNEQFF. The CDR3 DNA follows: TGCGCCAGCAGCCCGGGACTAGCGGCAAACTTCTACAATGAGCAGTTCTTC.

The chain combines TRBV4-1 with TRBJ2-5; 7 positions match TRBD2. Germline V gene lookup returns CDR1 MGHRA and CDR2 YSYEKL. This CDR3 has 14 residues. The V and J ends lost 4 bases and 3 bases, in that order; junction bases with no gene match: 5. The CDR3 region has the DNA TGCGCCAGCAGCCTCGGGACTAACAAAGAGACCCAGTACTTC. This gives the protein CASSLGTNKETQYF.

The chain links TRBV4-1 to TRBJ1-5, with unresolved D. Germline V CDR1 and CDR2: MGHRA, YSYEKL. Trimming left V 0 bases short and J 2 bases short, with 8 bases between. The CDR3 length is 15 residues. The CDR3 spells CASSQDSLGNQPQHF. In nucleotides, the CDR3 is TGCGCCAGCAGCCAAGATTCACTCGGCAATCAGCCCCAGCATTTT.

The chain combines TRBV7-2 with TRBJ1-2, with TRBD1 as a possible D gene (5 bases). Per the germline V gene, CDR1 is SGHTA and CDR2 is FQGNSA. The CDR3 is 14 amino acids. Trimming removed 7 bases from V and 3 bases from J, with 15 bases in between. Written as DNA, the CDR3 is TGTGCCAGCATCTACGGGGGAAAGGACTATGGCTACACCTTC. Encoded protein: CASIYGGKDYGYTF. The variable domain in full, with the rest retrieved from reference TRBV7-2 and TRBJ1-2, is GAGVSQSPSNKVTEKGKDVELRCDPISGHTALYWYRQSLGQGLEFLIYFQGNSAPDKSGLPSDRFSAERTGGSVSTLTIQRTQQEDSAVYLCASIYGGKDYGYTFGSGTRLTVV.